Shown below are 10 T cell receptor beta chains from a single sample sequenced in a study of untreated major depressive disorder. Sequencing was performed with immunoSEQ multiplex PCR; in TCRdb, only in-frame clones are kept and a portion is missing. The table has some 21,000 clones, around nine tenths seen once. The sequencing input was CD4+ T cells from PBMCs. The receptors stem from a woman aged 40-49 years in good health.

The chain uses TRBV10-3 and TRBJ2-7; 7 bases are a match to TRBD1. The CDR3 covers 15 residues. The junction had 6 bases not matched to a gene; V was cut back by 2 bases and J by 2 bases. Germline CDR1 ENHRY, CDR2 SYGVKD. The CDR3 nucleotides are TGTGCCATCAGTGAGAGGGTAACAGGGGCCTACGAGCAGTACTTC. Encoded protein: CAISERVTGAYEQYF.

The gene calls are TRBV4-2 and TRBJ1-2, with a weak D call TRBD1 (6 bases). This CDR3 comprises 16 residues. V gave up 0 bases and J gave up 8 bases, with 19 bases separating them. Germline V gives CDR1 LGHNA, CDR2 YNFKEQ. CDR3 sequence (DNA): TGTGCCAGCAGCCAAGATTCAGCCCTACAGGGACGGGGCTACACCTTC. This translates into CASSQDSALQGRGYTF.

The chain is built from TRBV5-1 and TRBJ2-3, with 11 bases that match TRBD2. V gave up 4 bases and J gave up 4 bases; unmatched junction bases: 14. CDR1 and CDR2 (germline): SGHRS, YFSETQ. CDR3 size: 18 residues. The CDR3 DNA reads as TGCGCCAGCAGCATGCGAAATAGCGGGAGGGCCCAAGCAGATACGCAGTATTTT. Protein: CASSMRNSGRAQADTQYF. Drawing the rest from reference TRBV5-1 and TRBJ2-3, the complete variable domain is KAGVTQTPRYLIKTRGQQVTLSCSPISGHRSVSWYQQTPGQGLQFLFEYFSETQRNKGNFPGRFSGRQFSNSRSEMNVSTLELGDSALYLCASSMRNSGRAQADTQYFGPGTRLTVL.

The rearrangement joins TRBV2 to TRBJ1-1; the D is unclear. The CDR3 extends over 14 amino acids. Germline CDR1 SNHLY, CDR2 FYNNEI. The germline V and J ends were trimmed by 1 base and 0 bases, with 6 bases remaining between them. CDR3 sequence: CASSEGALNTEAFF. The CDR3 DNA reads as TGTGCCAGCAGTGAAGGGGCATTGAACACTGAAGCTTTCTTT.

The CDR3 loop reads CASSLADTSTDTQYF. The CDR3 region has the DNA TGTGCCAGCAGTTTAGCAGACACTAGCACAGATACGCAGTATTTT. This sequence joins TRBV27 and TRBJ2-3; D gene unclear. Germline lookup yields CDR1 MNHEY and CDR2 SMNVEV (reference sequence). V lost 2 bases to trimming and J lost 0 bases, with 9 bases between them. CDR3 length equals 15 residues.

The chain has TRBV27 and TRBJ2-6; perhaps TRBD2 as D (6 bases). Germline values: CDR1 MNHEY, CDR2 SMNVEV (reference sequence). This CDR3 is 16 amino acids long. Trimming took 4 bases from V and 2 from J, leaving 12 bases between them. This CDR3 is CASSSVGGTGANVLTF. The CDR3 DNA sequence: TGTGCCAGCAGTTCCGTCGGCGGGACTGGGGCCAACGTCCTGACTTTC.

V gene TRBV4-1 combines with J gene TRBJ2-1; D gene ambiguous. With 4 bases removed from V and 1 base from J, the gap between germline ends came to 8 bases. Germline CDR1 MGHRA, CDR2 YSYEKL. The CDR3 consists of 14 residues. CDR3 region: CASSLSRSYNEQFF. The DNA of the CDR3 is TGCGCCAGCAGCCTCTCTAGGTCCTACAATGAGCAGTTCTTC.

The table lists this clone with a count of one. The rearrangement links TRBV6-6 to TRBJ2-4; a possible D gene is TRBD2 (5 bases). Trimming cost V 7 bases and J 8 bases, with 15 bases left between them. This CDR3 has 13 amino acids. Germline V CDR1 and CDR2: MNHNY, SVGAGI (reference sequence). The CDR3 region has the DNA TGTGCCAGCACCCGGGGAAGGGATGACATTCAGTACTTC. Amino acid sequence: CASTRGRDDIQYF.

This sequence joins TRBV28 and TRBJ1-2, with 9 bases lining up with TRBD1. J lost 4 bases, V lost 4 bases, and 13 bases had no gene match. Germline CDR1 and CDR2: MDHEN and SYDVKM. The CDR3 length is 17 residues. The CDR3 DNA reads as TGTGCCAGCAGTTCACACAAAGAAACAGGGGGCTTCTATGGCTACACCTTC. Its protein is CASSSHKETGGFYGYTF.

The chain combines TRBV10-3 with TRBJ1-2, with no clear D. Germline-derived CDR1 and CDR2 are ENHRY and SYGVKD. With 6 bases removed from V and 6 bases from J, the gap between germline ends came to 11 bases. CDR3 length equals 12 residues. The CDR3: CAISPNSDGYTF. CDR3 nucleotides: TGTGCCATCAGCCCCAATAGTGATGGCTACACCTTC.